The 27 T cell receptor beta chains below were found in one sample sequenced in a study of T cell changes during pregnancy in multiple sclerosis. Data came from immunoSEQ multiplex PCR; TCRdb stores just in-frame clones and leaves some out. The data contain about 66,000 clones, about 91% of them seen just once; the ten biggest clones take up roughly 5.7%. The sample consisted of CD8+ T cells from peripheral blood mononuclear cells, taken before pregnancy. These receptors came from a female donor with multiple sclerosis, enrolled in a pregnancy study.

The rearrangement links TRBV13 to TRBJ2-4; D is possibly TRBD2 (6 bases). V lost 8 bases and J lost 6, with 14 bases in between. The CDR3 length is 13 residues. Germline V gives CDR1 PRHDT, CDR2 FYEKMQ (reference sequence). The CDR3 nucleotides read TGTGCCAGCGGGTGGGACTCCGGAAACATTCAGTACTTC. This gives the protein CASGWDSGNIQYF. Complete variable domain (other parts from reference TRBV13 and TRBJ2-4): AAGVIQSPRHLIKEKRETATLKCYPIPRHDTVYWYQQGPGQDPQFLISFYEKMQSDKGSIPDRFSAQQFSDYHSELNMSSLELGDSALYFCASGWDSGNIQYFGAGTRLSVL.

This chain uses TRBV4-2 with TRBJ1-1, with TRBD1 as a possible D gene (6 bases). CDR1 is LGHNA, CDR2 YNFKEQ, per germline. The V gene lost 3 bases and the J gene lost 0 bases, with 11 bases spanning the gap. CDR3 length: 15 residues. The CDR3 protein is CASSQAQGVNTEAFF. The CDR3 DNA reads TGTGCCAGCAGCCAGGCACAGGGTGTGAACACTGAAGCTTTCTTT.

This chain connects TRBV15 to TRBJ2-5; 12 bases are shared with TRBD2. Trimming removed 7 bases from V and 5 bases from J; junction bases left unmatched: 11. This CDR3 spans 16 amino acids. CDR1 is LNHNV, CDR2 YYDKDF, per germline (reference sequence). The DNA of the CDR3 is TGTGCCACCAAAGCGGGACTAGCGGGTTACCTGGAGACCCAGTACTTC. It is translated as CATKAGLAGYLETQYF.

This CDR3 reads CASSLKGLAGGETQYF. The DNA for the CDR3 is TGTGCCAGCAGCTTAAAAGGGCTAGCGGGGGGAGAGACCCAGTACTTC. The rearrangement links TRBV7-3 to TRBJ2-5; TRBD2 matches 11 bases. Trimming cost V 1 base and J 4 bases; bases outside gene matches: 5. The CDR3 runs 16 residues. Germline values: CDR1 SGHTA, CDR2 FQGTGA.

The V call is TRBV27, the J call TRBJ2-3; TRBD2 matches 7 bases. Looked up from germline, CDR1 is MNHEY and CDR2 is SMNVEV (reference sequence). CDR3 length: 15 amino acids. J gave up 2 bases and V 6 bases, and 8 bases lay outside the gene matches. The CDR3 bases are TGTGCCAGCAGCCGAAAGCGGGACTACACAGATACGCAGTATTTT. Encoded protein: CASSRKRDYTDTQYF.

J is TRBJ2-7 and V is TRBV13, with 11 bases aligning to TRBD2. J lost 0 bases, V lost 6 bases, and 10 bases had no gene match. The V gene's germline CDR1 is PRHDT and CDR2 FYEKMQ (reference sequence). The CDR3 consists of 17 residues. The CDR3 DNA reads TGTGCCAGCAGTTCAGCCCTGACTAGCGGGGTCTCCTACGAGCAGTACTTC. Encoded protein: CASSSALTSGVSYEQYF. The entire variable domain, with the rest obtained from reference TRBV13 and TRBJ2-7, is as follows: AAGVIQSPRHLIKEKRETATLKCYPIPRHDTVYWYQQGPGQDPQFLISFYEKMQSDKGSIPDRFSAQQFSDYHSELNMSSLELGDSALYFCASSSALTSGVSYEQYFGPGTRLTVT.

The CDR3 region is CASSLRDRNTEAFF. Here the CDR3 DNA reads TGTGCCAGCAGTCTACGGGACAGGAACACTGAAGCTTTCTTT. This sequence joins TRBV27 and TRBJ1-1; 7 nucleotides match TRBD1. J was trimmed by 1 base and V by 5 bases; bases with no gene match: 4. The CDR3 consists of 14 residues. The germline gives CDR1 MNHEY, CDR2 SMNVEV (reference sequence).

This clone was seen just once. The CDR3 nucleotides read TGTGCCAGTAGTGACAGCTACAATGAAAAACTGTTTTTT. It translates to CASSDSYNEKLFF. The chain recombines TRBV19 with TRBJ1-4; perhaps TRBD1 as D (5 bases). Per germline, CDR1 LNHDA and CDR2 SQIVND (reference sequence). Trimming shortened V by 5 bases and J by 5 bases, and 9 bases separated the two germline ends. The CDR3 extends over 13 amino acids.

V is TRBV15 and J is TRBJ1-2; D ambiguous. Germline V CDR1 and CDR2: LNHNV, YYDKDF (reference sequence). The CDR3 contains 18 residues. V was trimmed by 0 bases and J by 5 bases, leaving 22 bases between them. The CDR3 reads CATSRDGGILTEAYGYTF. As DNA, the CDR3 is TGTGCCACCAGCAGAGATGGAGGAATTCTCACCGAAGCTTATGGCTACACCTTC.

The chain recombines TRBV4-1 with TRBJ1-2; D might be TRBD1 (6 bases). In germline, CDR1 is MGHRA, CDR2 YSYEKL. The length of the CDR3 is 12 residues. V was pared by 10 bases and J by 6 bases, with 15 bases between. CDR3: CATHPGGHGYTF. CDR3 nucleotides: TGCGCCACCCACCCGGGGGGCCATGGCTACACCTTC.

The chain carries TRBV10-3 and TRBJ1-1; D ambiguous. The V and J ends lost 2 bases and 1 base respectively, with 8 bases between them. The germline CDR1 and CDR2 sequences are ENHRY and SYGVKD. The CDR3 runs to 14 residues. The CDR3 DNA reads TGTGCCATCAGTGAGAATGGAGGGAACACTGAAGCTTTCTTT. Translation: CAISENGGNTEAFF.

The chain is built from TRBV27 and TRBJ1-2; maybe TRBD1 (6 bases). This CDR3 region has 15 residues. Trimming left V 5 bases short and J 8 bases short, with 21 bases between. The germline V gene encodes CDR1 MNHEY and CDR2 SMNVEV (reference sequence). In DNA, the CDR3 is TGTGCCAGCAGTGCCATGACAGGCCCCGACTGGGGCTACACCTTC. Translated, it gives CASSAMTGPDWGYTF.

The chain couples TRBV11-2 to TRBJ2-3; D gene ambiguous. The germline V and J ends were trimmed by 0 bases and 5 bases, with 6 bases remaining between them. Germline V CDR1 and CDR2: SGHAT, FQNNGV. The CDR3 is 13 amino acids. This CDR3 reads CASSLESVDTQYF. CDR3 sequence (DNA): TGTGCCAGCAGCTTAGAGAGTGTAGATACGCAGTATTTT.

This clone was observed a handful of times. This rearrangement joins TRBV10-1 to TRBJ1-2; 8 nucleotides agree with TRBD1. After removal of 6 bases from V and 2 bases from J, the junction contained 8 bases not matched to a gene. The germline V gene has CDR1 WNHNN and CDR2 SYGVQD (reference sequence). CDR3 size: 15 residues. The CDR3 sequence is CASREWTGKNYGYTF. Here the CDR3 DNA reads TGCGCCAGCAGAGAATGGACAGGGAAAAACTATGGCTACACCTTC.

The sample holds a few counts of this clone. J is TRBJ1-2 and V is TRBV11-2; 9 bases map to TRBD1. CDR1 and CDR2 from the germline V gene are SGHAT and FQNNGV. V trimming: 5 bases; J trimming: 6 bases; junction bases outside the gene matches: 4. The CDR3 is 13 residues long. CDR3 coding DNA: TGTGCCAGCAGCCCGGGGACAGGGAATGGCTACACCTTC. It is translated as CASSPGTGNGYTF.

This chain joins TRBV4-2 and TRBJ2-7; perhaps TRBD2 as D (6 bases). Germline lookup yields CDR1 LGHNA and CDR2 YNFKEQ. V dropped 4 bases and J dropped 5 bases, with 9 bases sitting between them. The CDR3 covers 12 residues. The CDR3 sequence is CASSLGEDEQYF. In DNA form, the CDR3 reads TGTGCCAGCAGCCTGGGGGAGGACGAGCAGTACTTC.

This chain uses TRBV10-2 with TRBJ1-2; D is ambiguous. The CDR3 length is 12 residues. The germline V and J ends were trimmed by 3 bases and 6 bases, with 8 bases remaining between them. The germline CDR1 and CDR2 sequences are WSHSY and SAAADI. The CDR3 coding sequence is TGCGCCAGCAGTGATGGACTCGATGGCTACACCTTC. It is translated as CASSDGLDGYTF.

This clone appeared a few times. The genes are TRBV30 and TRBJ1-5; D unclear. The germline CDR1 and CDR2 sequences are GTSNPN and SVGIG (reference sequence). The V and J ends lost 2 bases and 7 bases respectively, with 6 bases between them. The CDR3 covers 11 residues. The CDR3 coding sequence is TGTGCCTGGAGTCCCGTCCAGCCCCAGCATTTT. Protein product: CAWSPVQPQHF.

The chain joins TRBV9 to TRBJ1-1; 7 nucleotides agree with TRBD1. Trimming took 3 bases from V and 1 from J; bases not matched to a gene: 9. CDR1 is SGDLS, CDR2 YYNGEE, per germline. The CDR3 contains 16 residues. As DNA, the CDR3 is TGTGCCAGCAGCGCACCTCCACAGGGGCCGAACACTGAAGCTTTCTTT. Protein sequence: CASSAPPQGPNTEAFF.

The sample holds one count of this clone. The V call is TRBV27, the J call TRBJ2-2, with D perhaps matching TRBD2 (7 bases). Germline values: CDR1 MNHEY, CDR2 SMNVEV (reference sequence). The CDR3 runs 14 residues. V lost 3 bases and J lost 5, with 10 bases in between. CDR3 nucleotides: TGTGCCAGCAGTTTCGGGGGGCAGACCGGGGAGCTGTTTTTT. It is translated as CASSFGGQTGELFF.

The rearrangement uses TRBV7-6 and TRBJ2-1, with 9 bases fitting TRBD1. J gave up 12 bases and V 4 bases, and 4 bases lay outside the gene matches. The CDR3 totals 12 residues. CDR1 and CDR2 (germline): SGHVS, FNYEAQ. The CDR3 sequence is CASSSTDRGQFF. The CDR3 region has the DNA TGTGCCAGCAGCTCTACGGACAGGGGGCAGTTCTTC. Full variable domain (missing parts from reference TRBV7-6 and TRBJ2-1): GAGVSQSPRYKVTKRGQDVALRCDPISGHVSLYWYRQALGQGPEFLTYFNYEAQQDKSGLPNDRFSAERPEGSISTLTIQRTEQRDSAMYRCASSSTDRGQFFGPGTRLTVL.

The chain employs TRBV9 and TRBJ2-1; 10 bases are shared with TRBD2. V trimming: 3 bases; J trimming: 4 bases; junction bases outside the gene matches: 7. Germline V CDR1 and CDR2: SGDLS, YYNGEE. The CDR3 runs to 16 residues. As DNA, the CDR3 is TGTGCCAGCAGCGCCGAACTAGCGGGAACGTACAATGAGCAGTTCTTC. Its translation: CASSAELAGTYNEQFF. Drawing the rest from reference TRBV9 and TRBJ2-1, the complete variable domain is DSGVTQTPKHLITATGQRVTLRCSPRSGDLSVYWYQQSLDQGLQFLIQYYNGEERAKGNILERFSAQQFPDLHSELNLSSLELGDSALYFCASSAELAGTYNEQFFGPGTRLTVL.

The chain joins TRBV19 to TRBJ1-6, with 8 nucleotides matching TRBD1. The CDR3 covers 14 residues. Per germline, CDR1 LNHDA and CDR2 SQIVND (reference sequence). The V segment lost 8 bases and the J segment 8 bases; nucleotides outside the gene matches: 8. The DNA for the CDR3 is TGTGCCAGTTGTACAGGGGGTCTGGATTCACCCCTCCACTTT. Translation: CASCTGGLDSPLHF. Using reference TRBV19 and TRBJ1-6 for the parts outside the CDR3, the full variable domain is DGGITQSPKYLFRKEGQNVTLSCEQNLNHDAMYWYRQDPGQGLRLIYYSQIVNDFQKGDIAEGYSVSREKKESFPLTVTSAQKNPTAFYLCASCTGGLDSPLHFGNGTRLTVT.

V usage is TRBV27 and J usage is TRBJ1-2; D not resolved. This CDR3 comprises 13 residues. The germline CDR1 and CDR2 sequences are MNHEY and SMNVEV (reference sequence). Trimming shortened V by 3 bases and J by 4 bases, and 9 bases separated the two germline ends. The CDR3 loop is CASSFVNGYGYTF. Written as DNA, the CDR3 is TGTGCCAGCAGTTTCGTCAACGGCTATGGCTACACCTTC.

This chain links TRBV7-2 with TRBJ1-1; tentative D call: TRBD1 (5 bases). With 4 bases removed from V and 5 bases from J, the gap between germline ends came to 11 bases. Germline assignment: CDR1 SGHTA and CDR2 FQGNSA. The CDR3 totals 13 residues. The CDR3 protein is CASSSLGGTEAFF. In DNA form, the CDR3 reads TGTGCCAGCAGCTCCCTGGGGGGGACTGAAGCTTTCTTT.

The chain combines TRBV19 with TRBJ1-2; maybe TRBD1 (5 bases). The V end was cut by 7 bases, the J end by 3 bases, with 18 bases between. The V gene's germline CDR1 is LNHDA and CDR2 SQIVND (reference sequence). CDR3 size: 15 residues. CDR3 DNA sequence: TGTGCCAGTACCCCGCCATCAGGGTTGGACTATGGCTACACCTTC. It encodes CASTPPSGLDYGYTF. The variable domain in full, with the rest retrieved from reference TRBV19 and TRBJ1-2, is DGGITQSPKYLFRKEGQNVTLSCEQNLNHDAMYWYRQDPGQGLRLIYYSQIVNDFQKGDIAEGYSVSREKKESFPLTVTSAQKNPTAFYLCASTPPSGLDYGYTFGSGTRLTVV.

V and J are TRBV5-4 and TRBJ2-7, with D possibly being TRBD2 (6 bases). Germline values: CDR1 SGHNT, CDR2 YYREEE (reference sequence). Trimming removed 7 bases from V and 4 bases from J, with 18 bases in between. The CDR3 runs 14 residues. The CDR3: CASGGGGDTYEQYF. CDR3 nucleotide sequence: TGTGCCAGCGGGGGAGGAGGGGATACGTACGAGCAGTACTTC.